The source of this T cell receptor (beta chain) is a study of OX40 agonist ivuxolimab in advanced cancers. Study context: Ivuxolimab is a fully human IgG2 antibody that activates OX40 (CD134). Patients assigned to dose escalation were diagnosed with hepatocellular carcinoma, melanoma, renal cell or head and neck cancer. Points from the study as a whole: The specificity for antigen of the expanded peripheral T cells was not determined.

This table comes from immunoSEQ multiplex PCR, and its TCRdb copy is limited to in-frame clones, with some not included. The data contain just under 75,000 clones, 80% to 95% of them singletons. Details on this clone: What it recognizes is unknown.

Trimming left V 5 bases short and J 1 base short, with 10 bases between. The germline CDR1 and CDR2 sequences are ENHRY and SYGVKD. This CDR3 spans 14 amino acids. Sequenced here: CD4+ or CD8+ T cells sorted from blood, sampled in a trial of the OX40 agonist ivuxolimab. The chain couples TRBV10-3 to TRBJ2-3; D may be TRBD1 (6 bases). This receptor was obtained from an adult with an advanced solid tumor such as melanoma, head and neck, liver or kidney cancer. In nucleotides, the CDR3 is TGTGCCATCAGTCAATCAGGGGGCACAGATACGCAGTATTTT. Protein: CAISQSGGTDTQYF.